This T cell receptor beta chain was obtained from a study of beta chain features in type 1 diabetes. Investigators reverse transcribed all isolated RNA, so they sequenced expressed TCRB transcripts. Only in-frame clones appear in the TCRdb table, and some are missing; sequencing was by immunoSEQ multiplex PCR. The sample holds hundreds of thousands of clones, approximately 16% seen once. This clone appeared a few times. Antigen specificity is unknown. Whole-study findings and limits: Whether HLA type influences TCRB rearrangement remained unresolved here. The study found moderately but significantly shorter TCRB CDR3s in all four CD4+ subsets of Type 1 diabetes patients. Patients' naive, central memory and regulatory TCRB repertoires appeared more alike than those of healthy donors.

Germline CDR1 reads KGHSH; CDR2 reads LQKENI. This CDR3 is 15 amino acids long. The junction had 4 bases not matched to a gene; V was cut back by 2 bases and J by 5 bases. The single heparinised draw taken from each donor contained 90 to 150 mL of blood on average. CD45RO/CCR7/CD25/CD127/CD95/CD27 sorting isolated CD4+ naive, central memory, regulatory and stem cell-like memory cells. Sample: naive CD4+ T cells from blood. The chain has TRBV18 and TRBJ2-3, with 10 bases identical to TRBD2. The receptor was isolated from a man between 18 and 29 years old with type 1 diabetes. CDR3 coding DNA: TGTGCCAGCTCACCAACCCTAGCGGGAGAAGATACGCAGTATTTT. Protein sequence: CASSPTLAGEDTQYF.